These 13 T cell receptor beta chains came from one sample sequenced in a study of CD8+ T cells in alopecia areata. RNA was extracted and reverse transcribed into cDNA as the sequencing template. The protocol was immunoSEQ multiplex PCR, while the TCRdb copy is restricted to in-frame clones and leaves out a portion. The sample contains approximately 110,000 clones, less than 60% of which appear only once. This sample's treatment: oral pan-JAK inhibitor, 5-10 mg twice daily. This specimen consisted of CD4+ T cells sorted from blood, obtained at week 24, from a patient treated with tofacitinib. The receptors here all came from a human donor with alopecia areata.

This chain joins TRBV29-1 and TRBJ2-3; 11 positions agree with TRBD2. The CDR3 length is 14 residues. Losses at the gene ends were 4 bases for V and 8 bases for J; bases not matched to a gene: 8. Per germline, CDR1 SQVTM and CDR2 ANQGSEA. For the CDR3, the DNA is TGCAGCGTTGGGGCTAGCGGGGGGTTTGGTACGCAGTATTTT. As protein: CSVGASGGFGTQYF.

A few counts support this clone. This rearrangement joins TRBV4-1 to TRBJ1-2; no clear D. V was trimmed by 1 base and J by 7 bases, leaving 10 bases between them. From germline, CDR1 is MGHRA and CDR2 YSYEKL. The CDR3 has 13 residues. In DNA form, the CDR3 reads TGCGCCAGCAGCCAAGCAGGCGACTTTGGCTACACCTTC. The encoded protein is CASSQAGDFGYTF.

This sequence joins TRBV4-3 and TRBJ2-3; D gene ambiguous. The CDR3 covers 16 residues. Germline V gives CDR1 LGHNA, CDR2 YSLEER. V lost 0 bases and J lost 0, with 10 bases in between. The CDR3 region has the DNA TGCGCCAGCAGCCAAGAATTTCTTAGTAGCACAGATACGCAGTATTTT. It specifies CASSQEFLSSTDTQYF.

This chain joins TRBV19 and TRBJ1-1; D is unclear. Germline V gene lookup returns CDR1 LNHDA and CDR2 SQIVND (reference sequence). V shed 2 bases and J shed 10 bases, with 17 bases lying between them. The CDR3 runs 14 residues. The CDR3 reads CASSIQLPLEGAFF. The DNA for the CDR3 is TGTGCCAGTAGTATACAGCTCCCCCTTGAAGGAGCTTTCTTT. Full variable domain (outside the CDR3, taken from reference TRBV19 and TRBJ1-1): DGGITQSPKYLFRKEGQNVTLSCEQNLNHDAMYWYRQDPGQGLRLIYYSQIVNDFQKGDIAEGYSVSREKKESFPLTVTSAQKNPTAFYLCASSIQLPLEGAFFGQGTRLTVV.

The genes are TRBV2 and TRBJ2-5; D uncertain. The germline V gene encodes CDR1 SNHLY and CDR2 FYNNEI. CDR3 size: 14 residues. The V end was cut by 6 bases, the J end by 5 bases, with 16 bases between. The CDR3 is CASSGMVNGETQYF. The CDR3 nucleotides read TGTGCCAGCAGCGGAATGGTAAACGGGGAGACCCAGTACTTC.

V gene TRBV30 combines with J gene TRBJ1-2; TRBD1 aligns across 8 bases. This CDR3 contains 13 residues. V was clipped by 5 bases and J by 5 bases; unmatched bases: 7. CDR1 is GTSNPN and CDR2 is SVGIG in the germline V gene (reference sequence). The CDR3 DNA sequence: TGTGCCTGGGAGGGACAGGTGGGATATGGCTACACCTTC. Protein product: CAWEGQVGYGYTF.

The chain's CDR3 is CASSQGVAGTDTQYF. CDR3 coding DNA: TGCGCCAGCAGCCAAGGAGTTGCAGGGACAGATACGCAGTATTTT. J is TRBJ2-3 and V is TRBV4-3; a possible D gene is TRBD1 (5 bases). This CDR3 is 15 amino acids long. Germline lookup yields CDR1 LGHNA and CDR2 YSLEER. V gave up 1 base and J gave up 3 bases, with 11 bases separating them.

The V and J genes are TRBV7-2 and TRBJ1-2, with D perhaps TRBD1 (5 bases). The germline V and J ends were trimmed by 5 bases and 8 bases, with 18 bases remaining between them. CDR3 length equals 14 residues. Germline assignment: CDR1 SGHTA and CDR2 FQGNSA. CDR3 coding DNA: TGTGCCAGCAGCGCAGGGACGGAGCGTCGCGGCTACACCTTC. It yields the protein CASSAGTERRGYTF.

This chain links TRBV7-2 with TRBJ1-2; D ambiguous. The CDR3 has 13 amino acids. V was shortened by 5 bases and J by 4 bases, with 11 bases between the two germline ends. Germline CDR1 reads SGHTA; CDR2 reads FQGNSA. CDR3 sequence reads: CASSVGEIYGYTF. The CDR3 nucleotides are TGTGCCAGCAGCGTCGGGGAGATCTATGGCTACACCTTC.

The V call is TRBV23-1, the J call TRBJ2-5; possibly TRBD1 for D (6 bases). TRBV23-1 is flagged as an ORF with uncertain function. V was trimmed by 3 bases and J by 2 bases, leaving 16 bases between them. The CDR3 totals 16 residues. The CDR3 DNA reads as TGCGCCAGCAGTCACATCTCCCGGGACAAACAAGAGACCCAGTACTTC. It specifies CASSHISRDKQETQYF.

J is TRBJ2-5 and V is TRBV2; 9 bases match TRBD2. The CDR3 contains 14 residues. CDR1 and CDR2 from the germline V gene are SNHLY and FYNNEI. The junction had 4 bases not matched to a gene; V was cut back by 6 bases and J by 2 bases. The CDR3 loop is CASRSTSGQETQYF. The CDR3 DNA follows: TGTGCCAGCAGGTCGACTAGCGGTCAAGAGACCCAGTACTTC.

The J gene is TRBJ2-1, the V gene TRBV2; no firm D call. The length of the CDR3 is 13 residues. V was shortened by 4 bases and J by 6 bases, with 10 bases between the two germline ends. Germline CDR1 reads SNHLY; CDR2 reads FYNNEI. In DNA form, the CDR3 reads TGTGCCAGCAGTGTTACCCAGTCCAATGAGCAGTTCTTC. The encoded protein is CASSVTQSNEQFF. The full variable domain, rest sourced from reference TRBV2 and TRBJ2-1, is EPEVTQTPSHQVTQMGQEVILRCVPISNHLYFYWYRQILGQKVEFLVSFYNNEISEKSEIFDDQFSVERPDGSNFTLKIRSTKLEDSAMYFCASSVTQSNEQFFGPGTRLTVL.

The chain is built from TRBV30 and TRBJ2-6; no clear D gene. CDR3 length: 17 residues. V lost 2 bases, J lost 4 bases, and 18 bases lay in between. The germline V gene has CDR1 GTSNPN and CDR2 SVGIG (reference sequence). In nucleotides, the CDR3 is TGTGCCTGGAGTAGCCAGCGCTACTTAAGGGGGGCCAACGTCCTGACTTTC. It specifies CAWSSQRYLRGANVLTF.